This T cell receptor beta chain was observed in a study of cytomegalovirus exposure and HLA in healthy donors. Regarding the study as a whole: In an earlier analysis, most TCR beta V segments were productive about 87% or about 30% of the time.

On this clone: Its antigen is undetermined.

V lost 2 bases to trimming and J lost 2 bases; unmatched junction nucleotides: 8. The CDR3 has 16 amino acids. CDR1 SGHDT and CDR2 YYEEEE come from the germline V gene. The PCR was carried out with 60 Vbeta primers and 13 Jbeta primers. This table comes from immunoSEQ multiplex PCR, and its TCRdb copy is limited to in-frame clones, with some not included. The profile shows tens of thousands of clones, 60% to 80% of them singletons. This sequence originates from a woman aged 40 to 50 in good health and CMV-seropositive. What was sequenced was PBMCs. The rearrangement uses TRBV5-6 and TRBJ2-3; TRBD2 agrees at 7 bases. The DNA for the CDR3 is TGTGCCAGCAGCTTTAGGGGCGGGGGAGTCACAGATACGCAGTATTTT. Protein sequence: CASSFRGGGVTDTQYF.